This T cell receptor beta chain was sequenced for a study of T cell responses to AZD1222 COVID-19 vaccine (TCRdb year 2021). Looking at the study overall: AZD1222 recipients whose second dose came at about 4 weeks and those whose second dose came at about 12 weeks were combined into one group, since spike-specific TCR depth and breadth did not differ between the two schedules. Trial participants were enrolled by age into 18-55, 56-69 and 70-plus year subgroups, with 148, 28 and 57 TCR-sequenced participants respectively. TCR sequencing covered over 230 trial participants: 200 to 220 given two doses of AZD1222 and 26 given two doses of MenACWY control vaccine. The paper as a whole reports these results and caveats: Epitopes outside the regions mutated in the B.1.351 and B.1.1.7 variants were reportedly recognized by nearly half of the unique spike-specific TCRs. Only five or six AZD1222 recipients were SARS-CoV-2 seropositive at baseline, limiting conclusions about previously exposed vaccinees. Because no day 14 peak-response samples were available, the repertoires could be characterized only after the peak T cell response. CD4 TCRs associated with the vaccine covered the entire spike protein, and the dominant responses were in regions 160-218 and 743-854. A significant rise in spike-specific TCR breadth and depth was observed after two AZD1222 doses relative to day 0 and relative to MenACWY recipients. Participants were mostly white British, with more females than males. The authors suggested clonal diversity may have been underestimated. The 56-69-year group was small, and its depth increase did not reach significance, likely because of low power.

The time point label corresponds to: baseline before first vaccination. Vaccinee samples came from UK trials COV001 and COV002, including a single-blind randomized controlled phase 2/3 trial of AZD1222 (ChAdOx1 nCoV-19) in healthy adults. Trial participant PBMC samples were collected at day 0 and day 28 after the second dose for TCRbeta chain sequencing. The CDR3 regions of human TCRbeta chains were analyzed by immunosequencing. The authors' analysis ran thus. TCRs in the repertoires were compared against a reference library of SARS-CoV-2-specific TCRs that had been generated with the MIRA antigen-specificity platform. Breadth meant the fraction of unique TCRs that were SARS-CoV-2-associated, whereas depth meant the fraction of total T cells that were SARS-CoV-2-associated. Using the MIRA data, each spike-specific TCR was mapped to the spike region that the TCR reacts to and placed in a CD4 or CD8 class. Log10-transformed breadth and depth values were compared by one-way ANOVA with Sidak's multiple comparisons tests. In its TCRdb copy, this immuneACCESS table keeps in-frame sequences only and misses some clones. Where compared with another copy, unresolved V genes explain less than half of these, and the others have no known cause. The DNA was the basis for D and trimming; V, J and clone size are from that table. The sample table contains 100,000 or so clones; only one count was recorded for roughly 90% of them. The ten largest clones capture under 5.5% of the sample.

The CDR3 starts with the cysteine, ends with the phenylalanine, and has 17 residues. Only the CDR3 DNA is retained, 51 bases long and in frame from the first base. According to the germline V gene, CDR1 reads MNHNS and CDR2 reads SASEGT. V lost 4 bases and J lost 0 bases; the stretch between them is 16 bases long. Comment on this clone: The antigen this receptor binds is unknown. The input lacks base qualities; no much larger clone sits a single base away.

Sequencing used peripheral blood, obtained on day 0 of AZD1222 vaccination. The V and J genes are TRBV6-1 and TRBJ1-5; a confident D gene designation cannot be given. This TCR derives from an adult in good health. The DNA sequence follows: TGTGCCAGCAGTGCCACTACAAGGGTTTATAGCAATCAGCCCCAGCATTTT. It encodes CASSATTRVYSNQPQHF.